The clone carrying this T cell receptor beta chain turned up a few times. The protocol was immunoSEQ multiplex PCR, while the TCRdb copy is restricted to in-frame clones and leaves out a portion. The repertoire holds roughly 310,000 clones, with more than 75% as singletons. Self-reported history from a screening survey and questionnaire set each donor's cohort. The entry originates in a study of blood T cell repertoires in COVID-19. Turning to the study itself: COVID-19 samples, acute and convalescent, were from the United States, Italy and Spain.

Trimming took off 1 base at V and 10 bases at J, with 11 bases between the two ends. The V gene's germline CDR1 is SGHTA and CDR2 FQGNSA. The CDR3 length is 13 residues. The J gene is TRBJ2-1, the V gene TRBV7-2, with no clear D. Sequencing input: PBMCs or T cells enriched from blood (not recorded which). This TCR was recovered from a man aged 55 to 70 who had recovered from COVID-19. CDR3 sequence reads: CASSLGSSEEQFF. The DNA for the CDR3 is TGTGCCAGCAGCTTAGGATCTAGTGAGGAGCAGTTCTTC.